One sample yielded the 21 T cell receptor beta chains listed below, sequenced in a study of PD-L1 blockade in urothelial cancer (dated 2017 in TCRdb). The time point tag for this specimen amounts to: peripheral blood 6 weeks after treatment start. The method behind the library was the immunoSEQ multiplex PCR assay. TCRdb re-hosts the immuneACCESS table, in-frame sequences only. Its copies lack some clones; in the studies checked, an unresolved V gene accounts for under half of them, and the cause for the rest is not known. Within this sample are about 76,000 clones, with 91% of them counted one time only. Of the sample, about 0.91% falls within the top ten clones. The material sequenced was PBMCs, taken around atezolizumab (anti-PD-L1) treatment. These receptors came from a woman of 80 years or more with urothelial cancer.

The rearrangement uses TRBV5-1 and TRBJ2-5; D might be TRBD2 (6 bases). The length of the CDR3 is 14 residues. V lost 4 bases and J lost 2, with 12 bases in between. In germline, CDR1 is SGHRS, CDR2 YFSETQ. The CDR3 DNA sequence: TGCGCCAGCAGCCGGGGGTCGGGGCAAGAGACCCAGTACTTC. It yields the protein CASSRGSGQETQYF.

The chain recombines TRBV19 with TRBJ1-5, with D uncertain. CDR3 length: 12 amino acids. Germline CDR1 LNHDA, CDR2 SQIVND (reference sequence). V lost 5 bases, J lost 6 bases, and 8 bases lay in between. CDR3 in amino acids: CASSVGSQPQHF. CDR3 sequence (DNA): TGTGCCAGTAGTGTGGGGAGTCAGCCCCAGCATTTT.

The chain is built from TRBV7-9 and TRBJ1-1; D possibly corresponds to TRBD1 (6 bases). Trimming took off 3 bases at V and 5 bases at J, with 13 bases between the two ends. CDR3 length: 14 residues. The germline gives CDR1 SEHNR, CDR2 FQNEAQ (reference sequence). In DNA form, the CDR3 reads TGTGCCAGCAGCTTCACAGGGCAGGGTACTGAAGCTTTCTTT. As protein: CASSFTGQGTEAFF.

The V gene is TRBV18, the J gene TRBJ2-5, with 12 bases that match TRBD1. Germline V gene lookup returns CDR1 KGHSH and CDR2 LQKENI. The CDR3 spans 17 residues. V shed 3 bases and J 1 base; nucleotides not matched to a gene: 6. The chain's CDR3 is CASSPGQGAPGQETQYF. CDR3 nucleotides: TGTGCCAGCTCACCGGGACAGGGGGCCCCGGGCCAAGAGACCCAGTACTTC.

This clone was seen a single time. V and J are TRBV6-1 and TRBJ2-7, with TRBD1 matching 7 bases. The CDR3 has 17 residues. V gave up 0 bases and J gave up 4 bases; unmatched junction bases: 12. Germline V gene data show CDR1 as MNHNS and CDR2 as SASEGT. The CDR3, as DNA: TGTGCCAGCAGTGAAGCGAGAGACAGGGCCCGGGTATACGAGCAGTACTTC. This codes for CASSEARDRARVYEQYF.

The V call is TRBV10-3, the J call TRBJ1-2, with no clear D. CDR3 length: 10 residues. Germline V gives CDR1 ENHRY, CDR2 SYGVKD. V gave up 3 bases and J gave up 8 bases, with 4 bases separating them. In nucleotides, the CDR3 is TGTGCCATCAGTGATGAGGGCTACACCTTC. It codes for CAISDEGYTF.

The J gene is TRBJ1-2, the V gene TRBV28; no firm D call. The V end lost 3 bases, the J end lost 4 bases, and 9 bases lay between the germline ends. The CDR3 covers 13 residues. The germline V gene encodes CDR1 MDHEN and CDR2 SYDVKM. CDR3 protein: CASSFEGGYGYTF. The CDR3 DNA reads TGTGCCAGCAGTTTTGAGGGCGGCTATGGCTACACCTTC.

V gene TRBV7-3 combines with J gene TRBJ2-1; TRBD2 aligns across 11 bases. Germline V lookup: CDR1 SGHTA, CDR2 FQGTGA. With 0 bases clipped from V and 3 bases from J, the junction kept 4 bases outside the gene matches. The CDR3 has 17 residues. The DNA of the CDR3 is TGTGCCAGCAGCTTAACAGGACTAGCGGGTAGCTACAATGAGCAGTTCTTC. Translated: CASSLTGLAGSYNEQFF. Using reference TRBV7-3 and TRBJ2-1 for the parts outside the CDR3, the full variable domain is GAGVSQTPSNKVTEKGKYVELRCDPISGHTALYWYRQSLGQGPEFLIYFQGTGAADDSGLPNDRFFAVRPEGSVSTLKIQRTERGDSAVYLCASSLTGLAGSYNEQFFGPGTRLTVL.

This CDR3 is CASSRGGRSTDTQYF. The DNA of the CDR3 is TGTGCCAGCAGTCGGGGCGGGAGGAGCACAGATACGCAGTATTTT. V and J are TRBV25-1 and TRBJ2-3, with TRBD2 matching 8 bases. V lost 5 bases to trimming and J lost 0 bases; unmatched junction nucleotides: 4. The CDR3 spans 15 residues. Germline V gene data show CDR1 as MGHDK and CDR2 as SYGVNS.

The chain links TRBV29-1 to TRBJ1-4; no clear D. Germline CDR1 and CDR2: SQVTM and ANQGSEA. V was trimmed by 7 bases and J by 0 bases, leaving 9 bases between them. The CDR3 has 13 amino acids. In DNA form, the CDR3 reads TGCAGCGCCCTCCGCGCAACTAATGAAAAACTGTTTTTT. Amino acid sequence: CSALRATNEKLFF.

J is TRBJ1-1 and V is TRBV19; D is possibly TRBD1 (6 bases). CDR3 size: 15 residues. Trimming left V 1 base short and J 6 bases short, with 15 bases between. Germline CDR1 and CDR2: LNHDA and SQIVND (reference sequence). The CDR3 nucleotides are TGTGCCAGTAGTATAGTCGGCAGGGGAAGGGCTGAAGCTTTCTTT. Its protein is CASSIVGRGRAEAFF.

V gene TRBV11-3 combines with J gene TRBJ1-1; perhaps TRBD1 as D (6 bases). Between the trimmed V and J ends, which lost 2 bases and 3 bases, there was a span of 10 bases. From germline, CDR1 is SGHNT and CDR2 YENEEA. This CDR3 has 14 amino acids. The CDR3 coding sequence is TGTGCCAGCAGCTTACAGGGGTCGGACACTGAAGCTTTCTTT. Protein product: CASSLQGSDTEAFF.

V gene TRBV19 combines with J gene TRBJ1-4; D unclear. V gave up 4 bases and J gave up 2 bases, with 11 bases separating them. This CDR3 spans 15 amino acids. Germline V CDR1 and CDR2: LNHDA, SQIVND (reference sequence). In nucleotides, the CDR3 is TGTGCCAGTAGTAGAGGGTCTGGGACTAATGAAAAACTGTTTTTT. The encoded protein is CASSRGSGTNEKLFF.

J is TRBJ2-1 and V is TRBV7-8; D possibly corresponds to TRBD2 (5 bases). CDR3 length equals 16 residues. Trimming removed 5 bases at V and 5 bases at J, with 19 bases between. From germline, CDR1 is SGHVS and CDR2 FQNEAQ. For the CDR3, the DNA is TGTGCCAGCAGCCCCCGAGGGCGGGCGTTCAACAATGAGCAGTTCTTC. Its protein is CASSPRGRAFNNEQFF.

This sequence joins TRBV4-2 and TRBJ1-3; weak D call: TRBD1 (6 bases). This CDR3 is 18 amino acids long. In germline, CDR1 is LGHNA, CDR2 YNFKEQ. V gave up 0 bases and J gave up 8 bases, with 23 bases separating them. The CDR3 loop is CASSQDYPRQAEGYTIYF. As DNA, the CDR3 is TGTGCCAGCAGCCAAGATTACCCTAGACAGGCAGAGGGATACACCATATATTTT.

V is TRBV19 and J is TRBJ2-7, with TRBD2 identical over 9 bases. Germline CDR1 is LNHDA and CDR2 is SQIVND (reference sequence). V shed 10 bases and J 6 bases; nucleotides not matched to a gene: 10. CDR3 size: 13 residues. CDR3 amino acids: CATSGLAGSEQYF. DNA for the CDR3: TGTGCCACTTCCGGGCTAGCGGGATCCGAGCAGTACTTC.

The chain links TRBV18 to TRBJ1-2, with 10 bases aligning to TRBD1. V gave up 1 base and J gave up 5 bases; unmatched junction bases: 1. The V gene's germline CDR1 is KGHSH and CDR2 LQKENI. The CDR3 runs 14 residues. CDR3 coding DNA: TGTGCCAGCTCACCACGACAGGGGGCGTATGGCTACACCTTC. Translation gives CASSPRQGAYGYTF.

The chain recombines TRBV7-9 with TRBJ1-1; no firm D call. CDR1 is SEHNR, CDR2 FQNEAQ, per germline (reference sequence). CDR3 length: 11 residues. Trimming left V 5 bases short and J 6 bases short, with 7 bases between. CDR3 sequence (DNA): TGTGCCAGCAGCCCCCAGGCTGAAGCTTTCTTT. Its translation: CASSPQAEAFF.

The genes are TRBV11-2 and TRBJ1-3; possible D gene TRBD1, 6 bases. Trimming removed 5 bases at V and 4 bases at J, with 18 bases between. The CDR3 length is 16 residues. CDR1 and CDR2 (germline): SGHAT, FQNNGV. CDR3 DNA: TGTGCCAGCAGCCCTCACGGTTCAGGGGCGGGAAACACCATATATTTT. Encoded protein: CASSPHGSGAGNTIYF.

CDR3 coding DNA: TGTGCCAGCAGCGGCCGGACTAGCGGGAGTGGTGAGCAGTTCTTC. Translation gives CASSGRTSGSGEQFF. The gene calls are TRBV7-2 and TRBJ2-1, with 13 nucleotides matching TRBD2. J lost 9 bases, V lost 5 bases, and 7 bases had no gene match. The CDR3 is made up of 15 amino acids. Per the germline V gene, CDR1 is SGHTA and CDR2 is FQGNSA.

This sequence joins TRBV2 and TRBJ2-1; 10 positions match TRBD2. The germline CDR1 and CDR2 sequences are SNHLY and FYNNEI. The CDR3 covers 13 residues. V dropped 7 bases and J dropped 10; count of bases not matched to a gene: 7. The DNA of the CDR3 is TGTGCCAGCACCACTAGCGGGATCAACGAGCAGTTCTTC. This sequence encodes CASTTSGINEQFF.